A single sample is the source of the 3 T cell receptor beta chains below, sequenced in a study of PD-1 and CTLA-4 blockade in melanoma. Sequenced by immunoSEQ multiplex PCR; TCRdb stores in-frame clones only, minus some. The sample yields 23,000 or so clones, 88% seen once. Specimen: CD8+ T cells from peripheral blood, collected before anti-PD-1 treatment. The receptors here all came from a human donor with melanoma.

The gene calls are TRBV14 and TRBJ2-3; D unclear. The CDR3 covers 13 residues. V was pared by 1 base and J by 5 bases, with 7 bases between. Per the germline V gene, CDR1 is SGHDN and CDR2 is FVKESK. The CDR3: CASSQVGRDTQYF. The DNA of the CDR3 is TGTGCCAGCAGCCAAGTGGGCAGAGATACGCAGTATTTT.

This clone appeared a single time. The V call is TRBV5-1, the J call TRBJ1-4; no clear D gene. This CDR3 is built from 15 residues. The germline CDR1 and CDR2 sequences are SGHRS and YFSETQ. Trimming cost V 5 bases and J 0 bases, with 11 bases left between them. Here the CDR3 reads CASRLTESTNEKLFF. The CDR3, as DNA: TGCGCCAGCAGGTTAACGGAGTCAACTAATGAAAAACTGTTTTTT.

This sequence joins TRBV5-1 and TRBJ2-7, with D possibly matching TRBD2 (6 bases). CDR3 length equals 13 residues. V was cut by 1 base and J by 3 bases, with 8 bases left in between. The V gene's germline CDR1 is SGHRS and CDR2 YFSETQ. CDR3 loop: CASSLRGIYEQYF. The DNA for the CDR3 is TGCGCCAGCAGCTTGCGGGGGATCTACGAGCAGTACTTC. The variable domain in full, with the rest retrieved from reference TRBV5-1 and TRBJ2-7, is KAGVTQTPRYLIKTRGQQVTLSCSPISGHRSVSWYQQTPGQGLQFLFEYFSETQRNKGNFPGRFSGRQFSNSRSEMNVSTLELGDSALYLCASSLRGIYEQYFGPGTRLTVT.